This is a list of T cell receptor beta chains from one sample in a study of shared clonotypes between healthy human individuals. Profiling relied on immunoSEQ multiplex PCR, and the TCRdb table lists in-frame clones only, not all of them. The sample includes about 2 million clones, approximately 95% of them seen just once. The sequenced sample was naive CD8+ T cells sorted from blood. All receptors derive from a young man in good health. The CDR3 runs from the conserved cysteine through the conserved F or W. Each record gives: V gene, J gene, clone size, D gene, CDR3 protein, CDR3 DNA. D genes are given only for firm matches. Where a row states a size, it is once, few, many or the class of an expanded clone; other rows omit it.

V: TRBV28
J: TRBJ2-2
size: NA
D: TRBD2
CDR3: CASSLWDSSGGAGELFF
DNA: TGTGCCAGCAGTTTATGGGATTCATCGGGGGGTGCCGGGGAGCTGTTTTTT

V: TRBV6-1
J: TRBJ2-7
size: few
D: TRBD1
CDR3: CASTLTGGFYEQYF
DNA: TGTGCCAGCACCCTGACAGGGGGCTTCTACGAGCAGTACTTC

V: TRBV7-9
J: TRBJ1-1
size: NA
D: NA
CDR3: CAGGEGTEAFF
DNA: TGTGCCGGTGGTGAGGGCACTGAAGCTTTCTTT

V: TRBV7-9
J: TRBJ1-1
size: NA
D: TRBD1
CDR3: CASSHRGTAEAFF
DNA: TGTGCCAGCAGTCATAGAGGGACAGCCGAAGCTTTCTTT

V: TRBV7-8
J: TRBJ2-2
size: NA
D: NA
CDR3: CASSLGTPKSGELFF
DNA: TGTGCCAGCAGCTTAGGAACCCCGAAATCAGGGGAGCTGTTTTTT

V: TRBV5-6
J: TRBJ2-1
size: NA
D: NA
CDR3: CASSLGRNYNEQFF
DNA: TGTGCCAGCAGCTTGGGCAGGAACTACAATGAGCAGTTCTTC

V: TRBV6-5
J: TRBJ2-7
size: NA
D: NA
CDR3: CASSYLEGAEQYF
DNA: TGTGCCAGCAGTTACTTAGAGGGAGCGGAGCAGTACTTC

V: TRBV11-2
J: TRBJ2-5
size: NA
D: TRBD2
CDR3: CASSSGGVRQETQYF
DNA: TGTGCCAGCTCCTCCGGGGGGGTTCGCCAAGAGACCCAGTACTTC

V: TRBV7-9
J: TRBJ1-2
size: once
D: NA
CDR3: CASSFRGGAYGYTF
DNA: TGTGCCAGCAGCTTTAGAGGGGGGGCCTATGGCTACACCTTC

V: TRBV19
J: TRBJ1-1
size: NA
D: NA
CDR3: CASSITHFGQNTEAFF
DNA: TGTGCCAGTAGTATAACACACTTCGGTCAGAACACTGAAGCTTTCTTT

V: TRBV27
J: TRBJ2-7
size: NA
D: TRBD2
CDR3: CASSSGRARVYEQYF
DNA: TGTGCCAGCTCTAGCGGGAGGGCCCGGGTTTACGAGCAGTACTTC

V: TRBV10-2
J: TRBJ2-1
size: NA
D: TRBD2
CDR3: CASSESSTSGIYNEQFF
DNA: TGCGCCAGCAGTGAGTCAAGCACTAGCGGTATCTACAATGAGCAGTTCTTC

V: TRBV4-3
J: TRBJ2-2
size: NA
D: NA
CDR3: CASSQELRDEGGELFF
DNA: TGCGCCAGCAGCCAAGAACTTAGAGATGAGGGCGGGGAGCTGTTTTTT

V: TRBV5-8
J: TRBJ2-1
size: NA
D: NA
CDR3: CASSLVVTDNYNEQFF
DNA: TGTGCCAGCAGCTTGGTCGTGACCGACAACTACAATGAGCAGTTCTTC

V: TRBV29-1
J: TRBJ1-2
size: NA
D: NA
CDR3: CSGADSNYGYTF
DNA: TGCAGCGGCGCGGACAGCAACTATGGCTACACCTTC

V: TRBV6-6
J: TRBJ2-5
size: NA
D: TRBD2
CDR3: CASSSEREGPWETQYF
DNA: TGTGCCAGCAGTTCAGAGCGGGAGGGCCCTTGGGAGACCCAGTACTTC

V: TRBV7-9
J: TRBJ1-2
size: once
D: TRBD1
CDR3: CASSLGDRPVYGYTF
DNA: TGTGCCAGCAGCTTAGGGGACAGGCCTGTCTATGGCTACACCTTC

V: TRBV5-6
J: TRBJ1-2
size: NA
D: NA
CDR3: CASRVQGGIGGYTF
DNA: TGTGCCAGCAGGGTACAGGGTGGCATTGGTGGCTACACCTTC

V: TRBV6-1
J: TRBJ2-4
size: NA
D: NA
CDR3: CASSERAQGGIQYF
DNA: TGTGCCAGCAGTGAAAGGGCCCAGGGAGGCATTCAGTACTTC

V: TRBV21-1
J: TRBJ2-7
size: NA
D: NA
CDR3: CASLGPEYEQYF
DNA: TGTGCCAGTTTGGGACCTGAATACGAGCAGTACTTC

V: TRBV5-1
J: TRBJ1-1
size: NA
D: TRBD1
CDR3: CASSWGQLNTEAFF
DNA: TGCGCCAGCAGCTGGGGACAGCTGAACACTGAAGCTTTCTTT

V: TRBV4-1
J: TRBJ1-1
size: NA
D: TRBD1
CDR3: CASSLSPFGQGDAFF
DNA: TGCGCCAGCAGCCTGAGCCCCTTTGGACAGGGCGATGCTTTCTTT

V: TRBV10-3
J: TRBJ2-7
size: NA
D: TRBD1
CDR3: CAISEKSGTGHEQYF
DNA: TGTGCCATCAGTGAGAAATCCGGGACAGGCCACGAGCAGTACTTC

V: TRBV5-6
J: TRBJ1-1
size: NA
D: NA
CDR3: CASSAGLRAYTEAFF
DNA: TGTGCCAGCAGCGCGGGACTCAGGGCGTACACTGAAGCTTTCTTT

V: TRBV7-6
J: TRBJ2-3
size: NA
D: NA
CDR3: CASSLQGGDTQYF
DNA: TGTGCCAGCAGCTTACAGGGGGGGGATACGCAGTATTTT

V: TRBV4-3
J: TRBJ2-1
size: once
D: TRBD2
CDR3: CASSQENGIPGLVLPAEQFF
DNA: TGCGCCAGCAGCCAAGAAAATGGCATCCCGGGACTAGTCCTCCCTGCTGAGCAGTTCTTC

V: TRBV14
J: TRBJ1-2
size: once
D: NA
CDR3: CASSHPTTLYGYTF
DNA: TGTGCCAGCAGCCACCCCACTACACTGTATGGCTACACCTTC

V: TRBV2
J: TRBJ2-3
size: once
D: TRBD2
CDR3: CASRVGSGGTDTQYF
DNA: TGTGCCAGCAGAGTAGGTAGCGGGGGCACAGATACGCAGTATTTT

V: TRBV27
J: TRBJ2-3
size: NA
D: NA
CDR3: CASSLYRVTDTQYF
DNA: TGTGCCAGCAGCTTATACAGGGTAACAGATACGCAGTATTTT

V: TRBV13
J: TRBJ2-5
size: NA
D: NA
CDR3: CASSPGNQETQYF
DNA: TGTGCCAGCAGCCCCGGGAACCAAGAGACCCAGTACTTC

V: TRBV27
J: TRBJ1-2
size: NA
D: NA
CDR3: CASSFLGGNYGYTF
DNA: TGTGCCAGCAGTTTCCTGGGCGGGAACTATGGCTACACCTTC

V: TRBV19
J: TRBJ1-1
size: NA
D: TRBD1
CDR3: CASNQGAGTEAFF
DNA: TGTGCCAGTAACCAGGGGGCAGGGACTGAAGCTTTCTTT

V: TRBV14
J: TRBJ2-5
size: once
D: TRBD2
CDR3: CASSHSGLAGGPPQETQYF
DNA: TGTGCCAGCAGCCACTCAGGTCTAGCGGGGGGTCCTCCACAAGAGACCCAGTACTTC

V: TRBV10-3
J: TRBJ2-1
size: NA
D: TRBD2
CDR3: CAISGGETGLAGEVWEQFF
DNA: TGTGCCATCAGCGGAGGGGAAACGGGACTAGCGGGAGAAGTATGGGAGCAGTTCTTC

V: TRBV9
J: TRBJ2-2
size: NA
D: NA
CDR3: CASSVVGHLNTGELFF
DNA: TGTGCCAGCAGCGTAGTCGGACATTTGAACACCGGGGAGCTGTTTTTT

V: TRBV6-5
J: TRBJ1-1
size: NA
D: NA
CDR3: CASSYEAGANTEAFF
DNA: TGTGCCAGCAGTTACGAGGCAGGGGCGAACACTGAAGCTTTCTTT

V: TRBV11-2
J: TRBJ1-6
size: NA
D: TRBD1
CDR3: CASSVSTGLGPLHF
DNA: TGTGCCAGCAGCGTATCGACAGGGCTAGGACCCCTCCACTTT

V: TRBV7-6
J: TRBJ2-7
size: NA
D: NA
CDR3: CASSSEVGGYEQYF
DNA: TGTGCCAGCAGCTCAGAAGTCGGGGGATACGAGCAGTACTTC

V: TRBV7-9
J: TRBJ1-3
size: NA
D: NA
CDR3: CASSLAEQGSGNTIYF
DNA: TGTGCCAGCAGCTTAGCGGAACAGGGCTCTGGAAACACCATATATTTT

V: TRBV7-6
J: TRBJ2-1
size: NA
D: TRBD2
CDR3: CASSFSLAGGPYNEQFF
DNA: TGTGCCAGCAGCTTTTCACTAGCGGGGGGGCCCTACAATGAGCAGTTCTTC

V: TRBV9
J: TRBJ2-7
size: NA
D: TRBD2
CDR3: CASSITSESYEQYF
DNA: TGTGCCAGCAGCATTACTAGCGAATCCTACGAGCAGTACTTC

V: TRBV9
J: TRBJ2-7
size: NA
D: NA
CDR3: CASSPESPYEQYF
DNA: TGTGCCAGCAGCCCAGAGAGCCCTTACGAGCAGTACTTC

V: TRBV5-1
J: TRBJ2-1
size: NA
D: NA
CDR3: CASKGETYYNEQFF
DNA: TGCGCCAGCAAGGGGGAGACCTACTACAATGAGCAGTTCTTC

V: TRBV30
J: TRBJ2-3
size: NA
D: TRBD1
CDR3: CAWSWDRTDTQYF
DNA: TGTGCCTGGAGTTGGGACAGAACAGATACGCAGTATTTT

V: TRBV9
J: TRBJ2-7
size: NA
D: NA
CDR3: CASSVGAKPRVEQYF
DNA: TGTGCCAGCAGCGTAGGGGCTAAACCCAGGGTTGAGCAGTACTTC

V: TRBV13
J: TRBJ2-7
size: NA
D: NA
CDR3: CASSASRAPLHEQYF
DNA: TGTGCCAGCAGCGCGTCTCGGGCCCCACTCCACGAGCAGTACTTC

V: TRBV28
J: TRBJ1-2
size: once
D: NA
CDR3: CASRDGYGYTF
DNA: TGTGCCAGCAGGGACGGCTATGGCTACACCTTC

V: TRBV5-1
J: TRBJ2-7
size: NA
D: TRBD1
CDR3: CASSWTGTEQYF
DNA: TGCGCCAGCAGCTGGACAGGCACCGAGCAGTACTTC

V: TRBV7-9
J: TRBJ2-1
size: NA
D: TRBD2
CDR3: CASSPGLAGTGDEQFF
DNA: TGTGCCAGCAGCCCGGGACTAGCGGGGACGGGGGATGAGCAGTTCTTC

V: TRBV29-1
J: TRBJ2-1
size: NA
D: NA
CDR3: CSVVFSSYNEQFF
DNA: TGCAGCGTTGTCTTTAGCTCCTACAATGAGCAGTTCTTC

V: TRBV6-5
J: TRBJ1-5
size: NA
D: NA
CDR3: CASSAAAGRHQPQHF
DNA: TGTGCCAGCAGTGCCGCCGCAGGGAGGCATCAGCCCCAGCATTTT

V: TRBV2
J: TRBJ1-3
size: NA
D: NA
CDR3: CAVRDIGSPYTIYF
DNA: TGTGCCGTCCGGGACATAGGATCTCCGTACACCATATATTTT

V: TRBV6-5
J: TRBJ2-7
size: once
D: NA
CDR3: CASTPGKGNDEQYF
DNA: TGTGCCAGCACTCCGGGCAAGGGTAACGACGAGCAGTACTTC

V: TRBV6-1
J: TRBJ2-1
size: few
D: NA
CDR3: CASSEGVEQFF
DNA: TGTGCCAGCAGTGAAGGGGTTGAGCAGTTCTTC

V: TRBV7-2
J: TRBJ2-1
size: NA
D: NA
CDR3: CASSRLGGSYNEQFF
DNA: TGTGCCAGCAGCCGACTAGGGGGCTCCTACAATGAGCAGTTCTTC

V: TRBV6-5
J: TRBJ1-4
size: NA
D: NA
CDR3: CASSPTATNEKLFF
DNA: TGTGCCAGCAGCCCGACAGCCACTAATGAAAAACTGTTTTTT

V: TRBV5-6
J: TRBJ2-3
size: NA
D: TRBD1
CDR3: CASSLRTGAGDTQYF
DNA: TGTGCCAGCAGCCTACGGACAGGGGCTGGGGATACGCAGTATTTT